The 3 T cell receptor beta chains below were found in one sample sequenced in a study of CD8 T cells in Susac syndrome. Random-hexamer reverse transcription was applied to roughly 0.5 to 1 ug RNA. TCRdb recomputed calls from the immunoSEQ multiplex PCR reads with MiXCR, one row per CDR3 protein. The repertoire includes 300,000 to 350,000 distinct CDR3 sequences, roughly 94% of them detected once, and more than 0.06% sits in the top ten. The sample taken for sequencing was CD4+ T cells from PBMCs. All receptors derive from a human donor with multiple sclerosis.

This clonotype appeared a few times. The CDR3 nucleotides are TGTGCCAGCATCGACGTTGGAGGGACCTACGAGCAGTACTTC. This gives the protein CASIDVGGTYEQYF. The V gene is TRBV6-6, the J gene TRBJ2-7, with a tentative D call TRBD2 (6 bases). Trimming took 7 bases from V and 2 from J, leaving 15 bases between them. This CDR3 is built from 14 residues. Germline V gene sequence: CDR1 MNHNY, CDR2 SVGAGI (reference sequence).

Only one count was recorded for this clonotype. The J gene is TRBJ2-5, the V gene TRBV5-1, with 8 bases aligning to TRBD2. The J segment lost 1 base and the V segment lost 0 bases, leaving 5 bases of the junction unmatched. CDR1 and CDR2 (germline): SGHRS, YFSETQ. CDR3 size: 16 residues. Here the CDR3 reads CASSLDPGGVQETQYF. As DNA, the CDR3 is TGCGCCAGCAGCTTGGATCCCGGGGGGGTCCAAGAGACCCAGTACTTC.

This clonotype came up once. This rearrangement joins TRBV29-1 to TRBJ1-2, with 7 bases aligning to TRBD1. The V gene's germline CDR1 is SQVTM and CDR2 ANQGSEA. The CDR3 has 13 amino acids. With V trimmed by 7 bases and J by 5 bases, 10 bases remained unmatched. CDR3 residues: CSGKQGSEYGYTF. The CDR3 DNA reads TGCAGCGGCAAACAGGGGAGTGAATATGGCTACACCTTC. Supplemented by reference TRBV29-1 and TRBJ1-2, the full variable domain reads SAVISQKPSRDICQRGTSLTIQCQVDSQVTMMFWYRQQPGQSLTLIATANQGSEATYESGFVIDKFPISRPNLTFSTLTVSNMSPEDSSIYLCSGKQGSEYGYTFGSGTRLTVV.